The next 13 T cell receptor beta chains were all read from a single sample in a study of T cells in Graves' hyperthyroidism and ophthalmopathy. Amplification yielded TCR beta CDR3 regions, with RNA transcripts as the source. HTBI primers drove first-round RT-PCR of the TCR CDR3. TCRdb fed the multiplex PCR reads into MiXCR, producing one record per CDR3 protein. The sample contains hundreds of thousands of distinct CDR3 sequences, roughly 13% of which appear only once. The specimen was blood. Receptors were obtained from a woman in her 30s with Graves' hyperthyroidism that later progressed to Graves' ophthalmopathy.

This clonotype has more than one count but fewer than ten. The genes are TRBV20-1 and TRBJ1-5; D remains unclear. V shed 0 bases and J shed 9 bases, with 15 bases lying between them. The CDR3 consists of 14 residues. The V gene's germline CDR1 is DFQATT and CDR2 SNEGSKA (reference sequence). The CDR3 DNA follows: TGCAGTGCTAGAGATCGAGGAGGGTTGAGGCCCCAGCATTTT. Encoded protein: CSARDRGGLRPQHF.

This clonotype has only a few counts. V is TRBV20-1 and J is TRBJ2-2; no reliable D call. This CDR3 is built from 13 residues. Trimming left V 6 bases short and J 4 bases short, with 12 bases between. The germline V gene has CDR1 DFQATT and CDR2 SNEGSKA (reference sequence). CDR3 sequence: CSALSPATGELFF. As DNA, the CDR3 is TGCAGTGCCCTGTCTCCCGCCACCGGGGAGCTGTTTTTT.

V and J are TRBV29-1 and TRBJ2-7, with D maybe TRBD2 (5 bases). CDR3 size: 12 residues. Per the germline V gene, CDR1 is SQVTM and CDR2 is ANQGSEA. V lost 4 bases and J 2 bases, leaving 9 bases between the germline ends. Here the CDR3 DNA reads TGCAGCGTTGGGACGGGAACCTACGAGCAGTACTTC. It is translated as CSVGTGTYEQYF.

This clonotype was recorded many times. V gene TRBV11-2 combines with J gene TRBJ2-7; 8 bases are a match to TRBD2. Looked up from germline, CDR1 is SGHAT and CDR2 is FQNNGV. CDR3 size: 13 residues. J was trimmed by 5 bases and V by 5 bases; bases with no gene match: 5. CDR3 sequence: CASSLGLVHEQYF. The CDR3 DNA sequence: TGTGCCAGCAGCCTGGGACTAGTCCACGAGCAGTACTTC.

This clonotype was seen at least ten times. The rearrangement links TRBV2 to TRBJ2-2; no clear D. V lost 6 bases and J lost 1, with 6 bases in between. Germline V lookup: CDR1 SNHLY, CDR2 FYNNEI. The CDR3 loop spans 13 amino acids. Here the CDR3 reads CASRVQNTGELFF. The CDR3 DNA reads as TGTGCCAGCAGGGTTCAGAACACCGGGGAGCTGTTTTTT.

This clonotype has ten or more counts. The CDR3 here is CASSGQTSYEQYF. The CDR3, as DNA: TGTGCCAGCAGTGGGCAGACCTCCTACGAGCAGTACTTC. V is TRBV28 and J is TRBJ2-7; D unresolved. CDR1 and CDR2 from the germline V gene are MDHEN and SYDVKM. The CDR3 sequence is 13 residues long. Deletions cut 5 bases from V and 0 bases from J, with 8 bases between.

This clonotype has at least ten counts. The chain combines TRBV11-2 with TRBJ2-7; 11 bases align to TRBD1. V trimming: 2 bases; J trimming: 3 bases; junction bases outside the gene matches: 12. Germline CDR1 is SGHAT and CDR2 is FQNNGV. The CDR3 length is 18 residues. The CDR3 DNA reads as TGTGCCAGCAGCTTAATCGGAGGACAGGGGGCAAAATTCTACGAGCAGTACTTC. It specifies CASSLIGGQGAKFYEQYF. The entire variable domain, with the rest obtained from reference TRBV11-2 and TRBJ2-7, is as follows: EAGVAQSPRYKIIEKRQSVAFWCNPISGHATLYWYQQILGQGPKLLIQFQNNGVVDDSQLPKDRFSAERLKGVDSTLKIQPAKLEDSAVYLCASSLIGGQGAKFYEQYFGPGTRLTVT.

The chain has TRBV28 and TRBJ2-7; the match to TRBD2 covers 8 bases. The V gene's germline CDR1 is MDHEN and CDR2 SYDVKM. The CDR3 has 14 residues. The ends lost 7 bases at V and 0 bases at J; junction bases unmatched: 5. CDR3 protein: CASNAGGLSYEQYF. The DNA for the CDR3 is TGTGCCAGCAACGCGGGAGGACTCTCCTACGAGCAGTACTTC. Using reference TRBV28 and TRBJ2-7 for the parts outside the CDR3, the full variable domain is DVKVTQSSRYLVKRTGEKVFLECVQDMDHENMFWYRQDPGLGLRLIYFSYDVKMKEKGDIPEGYSVSREKKERFSLILESASTNQTSMYLCASNAGGLSYEQYFGPGTRLTVT.

DNA for the CDR3: TGTGCCAGCAGTTCCCAGGGGGCGGAAAGCAATCAGCCCCAGCATTTT. Translation: CASSSQGAESNQPQHF. The J gene is TRBJ1-5, the V gene TRBV28, with TRBD1 identical over 8 bases. V lost 4 bases and J lost 1; bases outside the gene matches: 6. The CDR3 sequence is 16 residues long. In germline, CDR1 is MDHEN, CDR2 SYDVKM.

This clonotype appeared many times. DNA of the CDR3: TGTGCCAGCAGCGTAGCTCCTAGCGGGAGAGGTATTGATGAGCAGTTCTTC. Protein: CASSVAPSGRGIDEQFF. V gene TRBV9 combines with J gene TRBJ2-1; 10 nucleotides align to TRBD2. Germline CDR1 is SGDLS and CDR2 is YYNGEE. V dropped 0 bases and J dropped 8; count of bases not matched to a gene: 11. CDR3 length: 17 amino acids.

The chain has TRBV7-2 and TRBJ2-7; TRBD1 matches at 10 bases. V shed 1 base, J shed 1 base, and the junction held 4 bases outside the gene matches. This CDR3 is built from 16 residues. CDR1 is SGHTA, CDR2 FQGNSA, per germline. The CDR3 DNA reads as TGTGCCAGCAGCTTAGTGGGACAGGGGCTTTCCTACGAGCAGTACTTC. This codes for CASSLVGQGLSYEQYF.

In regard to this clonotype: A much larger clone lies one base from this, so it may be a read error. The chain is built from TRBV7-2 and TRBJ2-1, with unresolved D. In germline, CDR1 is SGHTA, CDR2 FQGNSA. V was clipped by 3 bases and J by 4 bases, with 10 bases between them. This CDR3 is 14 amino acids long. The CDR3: CASSLDGRYNEQFF. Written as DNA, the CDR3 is TGTGCCAGCAGCTTGGACGGTCGATACAATGAGCAGTTCTTC.

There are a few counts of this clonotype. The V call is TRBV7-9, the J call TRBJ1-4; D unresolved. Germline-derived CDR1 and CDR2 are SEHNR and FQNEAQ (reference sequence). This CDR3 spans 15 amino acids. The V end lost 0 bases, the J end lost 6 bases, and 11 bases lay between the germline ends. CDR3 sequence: CASSLAEVSHEKLFF. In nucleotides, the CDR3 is TGTGCCAGCAGCTTAGCGGAGGTCAGCCATGAAAAACTGTTTTTT.